Listed below are T cell receptor beta chains from one sample, sequenced in a study of blood T cell repertoires in COVID-19. Data came from immunoSEQ multiplex PCR; TCRdb stores just in-frame clones and leaves some out. The table lists about 200,000 clones, about 82% of them singletons. Material: PBMCs or T cells enriched from blood (not recorded which). The receptors were sampled from a man aged 35 to 55 with acute COVID-19. CDR3s include the opening cysteine and the closing phenylalanine or tryptophan. Each record gives: clone size, D gene, V gene, J gene, CDR3 protein, CDR3 DNA. A D gene is named only where the DNA matches it firmly. A clone size is listed for some rows: how often the clone was seen (once, few, many), or a class if it is expanded.

clone size: NA; D gene: TRBD1; V gene: TRBV28; J gene: TRBJ1-1; CDR3 protein: CASKPHGGGLEAFF; CDR3 DNA: TGTGCCAGCAAACCCCATGGAGGGGGCCTTGAAGCTTTCTTT
clone size: NA; D gene: NA; V gene: TRBV5-1; J gene: TRBJ1-2; CDR3 protein: CASSLWGEDYGYTF; CDR3 DNA: TGCGCCAGCAGCTTGTGGGGAGAGGACTATGGCTACACCTTC
clone size: few; D gene: NA; V gene: TRBV4-3; J gene: TRBJ1-5; CDR3 protein: CASSQELGQPQHF; CDR3 DNA: TGCGCCAGCAGCCAAGAGCTGGGCCAGCCCCAGCATTTT
clone size: NA; D gene: TRBD2; V gene: TRBV5-4; J gene: TRBJ2-7; CDR3 protein: CASSLGGLAGGYEQYF; CDR3 DNA: TGTGCCAGCAGCTTGGGTGGACTAGCGGGAGGATACGAGCAGTACTTC
clone size: NA; D gene: TRBD2; V gene: TRBV20-1; J gene: TRBJ2-3; CDR3 protein: CSASQASGFTDTQYF; CDR3 DNA: TGCAGTGCTAGTCAGGCTAGCGGTTTCACAGATACGCAGTATTTT
clone size: NA; D gene: NA; V gene: TRBV9; J gene: TRBJ2-7; CDR3 protein: CASSNRGIYEQYF; CDR3 DNA: TGTGCCAGCAGCAACCGGGGGATCTACGAGCAGTACTTC
clone size: NA; D gene: NA; V gene: TRBV7-9; J gene: TRBJ2-7; CDR3 protein: CASSLDSRGPLRSYEQYF; CDR3 DNA: TGTGCCAGCAGCTTAGATTCCAGGGGCCCACTGCGCTCTTACGAGCAGTACTTC
clone size: once; D gene: NA; V gene: TRBV4-1; J gene: TRBJ2-7; CDR3 protein: CASSQEPGLGTYEQYF; CDR3 DNA: TGCGCCAGCAGCCAAGAACCCGGTTTGGGGACTTACGAGCAGTACTTC
clone size: NA; D gene: NA; V gene: TRBV19; J gene: TRBJ2-5; CDR3 protein: CASRQQGGGETQYF; CDR3 DNA: TGTGCCAGTAGACAACAGGGGGGGGGAGAGACCCAGTACTTC
clone size: NA; D gene: TRBD1; V gene: TRBV19; J gene: TRBJ2-1; CDR3 protein: CASSIRAGQGNDEQFF; CDR3 DNA: TGTGCCAGTAGTATACGCGCAGGACAGGGAAACGATGAGCAGTTCTTC
clone size: once; D gene: TRBD1; V gene: TRBV18; J gene: TRBJ2-1; CDR3 protein: CASSPRNGQGADEQFF; CDR3 DNA: TGTGCCAGCTCACCAAGGAATGGACAGGGGGCAGATGAGCAGTTCTTC
clone size: once; D gene: NA; V gene: TRBV5-1; J gene: TRBJ2-7; CDR3 protein: CASSRDNYEQYF; CDR3 DNA: TGCGCCAGCAGCAGGGACAACTACGAGCAGTACTTC
clone size: NA; D gene: TRBD1; V gene: TRBV27; J gene: TRBJ2-1; CDR3 protein: CASRRSGQGFNEQFF; CDR3 DNA: TGTGCCAGCAGGCGTTCGGGACAGGGTTTCAATGAGCAGTTCTTC
clone size: NA; D gene: TRBD1; V gene: TRBV2; J gene: TRBJ1-6; CDR3 protein: CASSVPLTGGSPLHF; CDR3 DNA: TGTGCCAGCAGTGTACCGCTGACAGGGGGATCACCCCTCCACTTT
clone size: once; D gene: NA; V gene: TRBV29-1; J gene: TRBJ1-2; CDR3 protein: CSVRGWDNGYTF; CDR3 DNA: TGCAGCGTTCGGGGGTGGGATAATGGCTACACCTTC
clone size: NA; D gene: NA; V gene: TRBV28; J gene: TRBJ1-4; CDR3 protein: CASRTGRRNEKLFF; CDR3 DNA: TGTGCCAGCAGAACCGGGAGAAGAAATGAAAAACTGTTTTTT
clone size: NA; D gene: NA; V gene: TRBV7-2; J gene: TRBJ1-1; CDR3 protein: CASSPMNTEAFF; CDR3 DNA: TGTGCCAGCAGCCCCATGAACACTGAAGCTTTCTTT
clone size: NA; D gene: NA; V gene: TRBV24-1; J gene: TRBJ2-2; CDR3 protein: CATSRGFAGELFF; CDR3 DNA: TGTGCCACCAGCAGAGGGTTCGCCGGGGAGCTGTTTTTT
clone size: NA; D gene: TRBD2; V gene: TRBV5-6; J gene: TRBJ2-3; CDR3 protein: CASSRRGLAEYTDTQYF; CDR3 DNA: TGTGCCAGCAGCCGCAGAGGACTAGCGGAGTACACAGATACGCAGTATTTT
clone size: NA; D gene: TRBD1; V gene: TRBV11-2; J gene: TRBJ1-1; CDR3 protein: CASSFTGTGGNTEAFF; CDR3 DNA: TGTGCCAGCAGCTTTACCGGGACAGGGGGTAACACTGAAGCTTTCTTT
clone size: NA; D gene: NA; V gene: TRBV12-3/TRBV12-4; J gene: TRBJ1-1; CDR3 protein: CAIHTTANTEAFF; CDR3 DNA: TGTGCCATCCACACGACAGCGAACACTGAAGCTTTCTTT
clone size: NA; D gene: TRBD1; V gene: TRBV4-2; J gene: TRBJ1-4; CDR3 protein: CASSRLGGQGNEKLFF; CDR3 DNA: TGTGCCAGCAGCCGCCTTGGGGGACAGGGTAATGAAAAACTGTTTTTT
clone size: few; D gene: NA; V gene: TRBV7-8; J gene: TRBJ2-6; CDR3 protein: CASSSIRGWQNSGANVLTF; CDR3 DNA: TGTGCCAGCAGCTCCATTAGGGGGTGGCAGAACTCTGGGGCCAACGTCCTGACTTTC
clone size: NA; D gene: TRBD2; V gene: TRBV27; J gene: TRBJ2-7; CDR3 protein: CASMVAGGPSYEQYF; CDR3 DNA: TGTGCCAGCATGGTAGCGGGAGGGCCCTCCTACGAGCAGTACTTC
clone size: NA; D gene: NA; V gene: TRBV7-3; J gene: TRBJ1-6; CDR3 protein: CASSRVNSPLHF; CDR3 DNA: TGTGCCAGCAGCCGCGTTAATTCACCCCTCCACTTT
clone size: NA; D gene: NA; V gene: TRBV3-1/TRBV3-2; J gene: TRBJ1-1; CDR3 protein: CASSYTGSTEAFF; CDR3 DNA: TGTGCCAGCAGCTATACAGGGTCCACTGAAGCTTTCTTT
clone size: NA; D gene: TRBD1; V gene: TRBV9; J gene: TRBJ1-6; CDR3 protein: CASSFSGGLDSPLHF; CDR3 DNA: TGTGCCAGCAGCTTCTCAGGGGGGCTGGATTCACCCCTCCACTTT
clone size: NA; D gene: NA; V gene: TRBV6-2/TRBV6-3; J gene: TRBJ1-5; CDR3 protein: CASSGLQNSNQPQHF; CDR3 DNA: TGTGCCAGCAGCGGACTGCAGAATAGCAATCAGCCCCAGCATTTT
clone size: NA; D gene: NA; V gene: TRBV25-1; J gene: TRBJ2-1; CDR3 protein: CASSNGQSSYNEQFF; CDR3 DNA: TGTGCCAGCAGTAACGGACAGAGCTCCTACAATGAGCAGTTCTTC
clone size: once; D gene: NA; V gene: TRBV18; J gene: TRBJ2-1; CDR3 protein: CASSPQGPHEQFF; CDR3 DNA: TGTGCCAGCTCACCCCAGGGGCCCCATGAGCAGTTCTTC
clone size: NA; D gene: TRBD2; V gene: TRBV2; J gene: TRBJ2-3; CDR3 protein: CASSESGGATDTQYF; CDR3 DNA: TGTGCCAGCAGTGAATCGGGAGGGGCAACAGATACGCAGTATTTT
clone size: NA; D gene: NA; V gene: TRBV7-9; J gene: TRBJ2-7; CDR3 protein: CASSLGRGSWEQYF; CDR3 DNA: TGTGCCAGCAGCTTAGGGCGGGGTAGCTGGGAGCAGTACTTC
clone size: NA; D gene: TRBD1; V gene: TRBV6-5; J gene: TRBJ2-1; CDR3 protein: CASSYSGVYRGNEQFF; CDR3 DNA: TGTGCCAGCAGTTACTCCGGCGTTTACAGGGGAAATGAGCAGTTCTTC
clone size: NA; D gene: TRBD1; V gene: TRBV12-3/TRBV12-4; J gene: TRBJ1-6; CDR3 protein: CASRGQGDSPLHF; CDR3 DNA: TGTGCCAGCAGAGGACAGGGGGATTCACCCCTCCACTTT
clone size: NA; D gene: NA; V gene: TRBV5-1; J gene: TRBJ2-1; CDR3 protein: CASSLRAATYNEQFF; CDR3 DNA: TGCGCCAGCAGCTTGAGAGCGGCTACCTACAATGAGCAGTTCTTC
clone size: NA; D gene: TRBD2; V gene: TRBV27; J gene: TRBJ2-3; CDR3 protein: CASRGGISTDTQYF; CDR3 DNA: TGTGCCAGCCGGGGGGGGATTAGTACAGATACGCAGTATTTT
clone size: NA; D gene: TRBD1; V gene: TRBV7-2; J gene: TRBJ1-2; CDR3 protein: CASSLQGGGGYTF; CDR3 DNA: TGTGCCAGCAGCTTACAAGGGGGCGGTGGCTACACCTTC